There are a few counts of the clone carrying this T cell receptor (beta chain). Its antigen remains unknown. Extraction also yielded germline DNA, while blood RNA was obtained from unsorted whole blood. The CDR3 is made up of 18 amino acids. Germline assignment: CDR1 ENHRY and CDR2 SYGVKD. Trimming at V came to 5 bases and at J to 0 bases, leaving 14 bases not matched to a gene. The data were taken from a study of tumor-infiltrating lymphocytes in primary liver carcinoma. Overall study context: Treatment of the patients' primary liver carcinoma consisted of surgical resection. Patients of both sexes were 30 to 69 years old. There were tumors of stage T1-T3 N0M0, each 4.2 to 10 cm across.

A primer in the constant region served to generate TCR beta cDNA from approximately 450 ng of total RNA. Libraries for TCR beta were built through three nested multiplex PCR rounds, which together made up a slightly modified ARM-PCR procedure. Use of TRBV1-TRBV30 forward primers with a C-beta reverse primer characterized the first two PCR rounds, which lasted about 11 cycles each. Using its own MiXCR run on the multiplex PCR reads, TCRdb lists one record per CDR3 protein. Altogether some 190,000 distinct CDR3 sequences are present, less than 65% being singletons, with the ten largest covering under 75%. Regarding the study as a whole: It was in tumors, not blood, that the top-250-clone fraction was significantly higher (p = 0.039).

Sequenced material: peripheral blood. The sequence was obtained from a man in his forties with primary liver carcinoma and hepatitis B virus infection. J is TRBJ2-3 and V is TRBV10-3, with TRBD1 matching 7 bases. The chain's CDR3 is CAISTSGTALSSTDTQYF. Written as DNA, the CDR3 is TGTGCCATCAGTACCTCCGGGACAGCTCTATCTAGCACAGATACGCAGTATTTT.